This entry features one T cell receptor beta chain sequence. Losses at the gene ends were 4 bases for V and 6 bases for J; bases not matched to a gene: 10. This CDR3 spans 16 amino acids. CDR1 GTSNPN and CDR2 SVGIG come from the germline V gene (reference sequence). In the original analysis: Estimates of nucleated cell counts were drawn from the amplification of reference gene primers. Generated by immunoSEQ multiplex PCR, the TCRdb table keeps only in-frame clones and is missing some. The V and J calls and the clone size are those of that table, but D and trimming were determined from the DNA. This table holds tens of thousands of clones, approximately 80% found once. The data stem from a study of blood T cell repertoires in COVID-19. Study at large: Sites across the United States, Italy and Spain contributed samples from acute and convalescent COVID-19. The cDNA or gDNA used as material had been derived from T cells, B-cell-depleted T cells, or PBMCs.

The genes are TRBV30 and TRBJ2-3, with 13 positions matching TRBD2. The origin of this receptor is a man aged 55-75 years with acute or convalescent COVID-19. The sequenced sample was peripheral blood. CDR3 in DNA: TGTGCCTGGACTCTTTGGACTAGCGGGGGATCGGATACGCAGTATTTT. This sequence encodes CAWTLWTSGGSDTQYF.